This T cell receptor beta chain was sequenced during a study of cytomegalovirus exposure and HLA in healthy donors. Whole-study context: A prior analysis found 95 million to 140 million unique TCR beta sequences from around 200 million T cells. Study-level points and caveats: A later analysis associated 15,000 or so TCR beta sequences with HLA alleles at a 0.05 false discovery rate. Both high specificity and high sensitivity reportedly marked the classifier's diagnosis of cytomegalovirus status.

Concerning this clone: Its specificity is unknown. The same CDR3 also results from other DNA sequences found in this sample.

Donors consisted of healthy bone marrow donors. Primers: 60 Vbeta forward and 13 Jbeta reverse. Clones were read by immunoSEQ multiplex PCR, and TCRdb kept only the in-frame ones, dropping some. Of a few hundred thousand clones in the sample, about 93% were seen once. The germline CDR1 and CDR2 sequences are SGHNT and YYREEE (reference sequence). This CDR3 region has 14 residues. The V and J ends lost 0 bases and 4 bases respectively, with 10 bases between them. Sequenced input: PBMCs. This sequence originates from a girl aged 2 to 9 in good health and CMV-seronegative. The chain combines TRBV5-4 with TRBJ2-5; a possible D gene is TRBD2 (5 bases). The CDR3 DNA sequence: TGTGCCAGCAGCTTGGGAGGAGGAGGAGAGACCCAGTACTTC. This encodes CASSLGGGGETQYF.